The 9 T cell receptor beta chains presented below share a single source sample, sequenced in a study of cytomegalovirus exposure and HLA in healthy donors listed by TCRdb under 2017. Library preparation employed the immunoSEQ multiplex PCR assay. A mixture of 60 forward primers for TCR Vbeta segments and 13 reverse primers for TCR Jbeta segments was used in the multiplex PCR. The source is immuneACCESS, and TCRdb retained only in-frame sequences with V and J called. Part of the clones is not carried over; for the studies checked, unresolved V genes explain less than half of this, and the remainder is unexplained. This sample comprises 100,000 or so clones, 65% to 80% of them detected only once. Jointly, the top ten make up 4% of the sample. The specimen sequenced was PBMCs. The receptors here all came from a woman aged 45-65 years in good health and CMV-seropositive.

The rearrangement links TRBV5-1 to TRBJ1-4, with 7 bases lining up with TRBD1. Germline V gives CDR1 SGHRS, CDR2 YFSETQ. The CDR3 extends over 16 amino acids. The V segment lost 2 bases and the J segment 1 base; nucleotides outside the gene matches: 5. The CDR3 bases are TGCGCCAGCAGCTTCGGGGGGGACAGAACTAATGAAAAACTGTTTTTT. Amino acids: CASSFGGDRTNEKLFF.

The CDR3 DNA follows: TGTGCCAGCAGCGCCCCGGGACAGGGCATAAGAGGGAAGGGCTACACCTTC. Translation gives CASSAPGQGIRGKGYTF. The chain couples TRBV9 to TRBJ1-2, with 9 nucleotides matching TRBD1. The CDR3 sequence is 17 residues long. Germline V gene sequence: CDR1 SGDLS, CDR2 YYNGEE. V was pared by 3 bases and J by 8 bases, with 17 bases of the junction left unmatched.

The chain recombines TRBV12-5 with TRBJ1-1; 8 bases align to TRBD1. Germline V lookup: CDR1 LGHNT, CDR2 FRNRAP. The CDR3 extends over 13 amino acids. Germline trimming cut 6 bases from V and 7 bases from J; bases unmatched to any gene: 7. CDR3 loop: CASGSDREDEAFF. CDR3 in DNA: TGTGCTAGTGGCTCGGACAGGGAGGATGAAGCTTTCTTT. Variable domain in full (rest from reference TRBV12-5 and TRBJ1-1): DARVTQTPRHKVTEMGQEVTMRCQPILGHNTVFWYRQTMMQGLELLAYFRNRAPLDDSGMPKDRFSAEMPDATLATLKIQPSEPRDSAVYFCASGSDREDEAFFGQGTRLTVV.

This chain connects TRBV25-1 to TRBJ2-7, with 8 bases identical to TRBD1. Germline V gene data show CDR1 as MGHDK and CDR2 as SYGVNS. V gave up 5 bases and J gave up 3 bases; unmatched junction bases: 12. The CDR3 covers 16 residues. CDR3 sequence (DNA): TGTGCCAGCAGTAGTTCACGGGACAGGACATACTACGAGCAGTACTTC. Amino acids: CASSSSRDRTYYEQYF.

This clone occurred a few times. The chain employs TRBV23-1 and TRBJ2-2, with 7 positions matching TRBD1. TRBV23-1 is filed as an ORF, its function uncertain. The CDR3 loop spans 16 amino acids. With V trimmed by 4 bases and J by 6 bases, 11 bases remained unmatched. The CDR3 loop reads CASSLARGREPGELFF. CDR3 sequence (DNA): TGCGCCAGCAGTCTCGCGAGGGGGCGCGAGCCCGGGGAGCTGTTTTTT.

The rearrangement uses TRBV18 and TRBJ2-1; D possibly corresponds to TRBD2 (7 bases). Germline V CDR1 and CDR2: KGHSH, LQKENI. The ends were cut back, 4 bases at V and 4 bases at J, with 14 bases in the middle. The CDR3 is made up of 15 amino acids. CDR3 nucleotides: TGTGCCAGCTCACTTGGAGGGGGAGGGTACAATGAGCAGTTCTTC. It translates to CASSLGGGGYNEQFF.

This rearrangement joins TRBV7-9 to TRBJ1-1; D gene unclear. The V gene's germline CDR1 is SEHNR and CDR2 FQNEAQ (reference sequence). This CDR3 region has 14 residues. Deletions cut 3 bases from V and 1 base from J, with 9 bases between. The DNA of the CDR3 is TGTGCCAGCAGCTTCACGGAGGGGAACACTGAAGCTTTCTTT. Translation gives CASSFTEGNTEAFF. The entire variable domain, with the rest obtained from reference TRBV7-9 and TRBJ1-1, is as follows: DTGVSQNPRHKITKRGQNVTFRCDPISEHNRLYWYRQTLGQGPEFLTYFQNEAQLEKSRLLSDRFSAERPKGSFSTLEIQRTEQGDSAMYLCASSFTEGNTEAFFGQGTRLTVV.

The rearrangement joins TRBV6-6 to TRBJ1-2, with 8 bases identical to TRBD1. The ends lost 1 base at V and 8 bases at J; junction bases unmatched: 3. Germline CDR1 and CDR2: MNHNY and SVGAGI (reference sequence). CDR3 length: 13 amino acids. The CDR3 coding sequence is TGTGCCAGCAGTTACTTGGACAGGGAGGGCTACACCTTC. Encoded protein: CASSYLDREGYTF.

CDR3 loop: CASRGTGGTDTQYF. CDR3 in DNA: TGTGCCAGCCGGGGGACAGGGGGAACGGATACGCAGTATTTT. V usage is TRBV7-9 and J usage is TRBJ2-3; TRBD1 agrees at 11 bases. Losses at the gene ends were 8 bases for V and 6 bases for J; bases not matched to a gene: 7. Looked up from germline, CDR1 is SEHNR and CDR2 is FQNEAQ (reference sequence). The CDR3 contains 14 residues. The full variable domain, its missing parts supplied by reference TRBV7-9 and TRBJ2-3, is DTGVSQNPRHKITKRGQNVTFRCDPISEHNRLYWYRQTLGQGPEFLTYFQNEAQLEKSRLLSDRFSAERPKGSFSTLEIQRTEQGDSAMYLCASRGTGGTDTQYFGPGTRLTVL.